This T cell receptor beta chain is from a study of blood T cell repertoires in COVID-19. Study overall: Samples representing acute and convalescent COVID-19 were sourced from the United States, Italy and Spain. From T cells, B-cell-depleted T cells, or PBMCs came the material, which was cDNA or gDNA.

The CDR3 has 16 amino acids. V gave up 5 bases and J gave up 8 bases; unmatched junction bases: 11. Germline CDR1 is SGHTA and CDR2 is FQGNSA. Seattle enrolled patients during active infection and tracked them longitudinally. Original data processing: Amplification of reference gene primers was used by the study to estimate nucleated cell counts. Data came from immunoSEQ multiplex PCR; TCRdb stores just in-frame clones and leaves some out. The V and J calls and clone size were taken over from that table, and D and trimming were inferred from the DNA. Of 40,000 to 60,000 clones detected, 85% to 90% appear once; the ten largest clones hold about 3%.

The V gene is TRBV7-2, the J gene TRBJ2-1, with 11 bases that match TRBD2. The sequence came from a woman older than 75 with COVID-19, enrolled during active disease. Material: peripheral blood. CDR3 sequence: CASSRRLAGIMYEQFF. The DNA of the CDR3 is TGTGCCAGCAGCCGTCGACTAGCGGGGATAATGTATGAGCAGTTCTTC.